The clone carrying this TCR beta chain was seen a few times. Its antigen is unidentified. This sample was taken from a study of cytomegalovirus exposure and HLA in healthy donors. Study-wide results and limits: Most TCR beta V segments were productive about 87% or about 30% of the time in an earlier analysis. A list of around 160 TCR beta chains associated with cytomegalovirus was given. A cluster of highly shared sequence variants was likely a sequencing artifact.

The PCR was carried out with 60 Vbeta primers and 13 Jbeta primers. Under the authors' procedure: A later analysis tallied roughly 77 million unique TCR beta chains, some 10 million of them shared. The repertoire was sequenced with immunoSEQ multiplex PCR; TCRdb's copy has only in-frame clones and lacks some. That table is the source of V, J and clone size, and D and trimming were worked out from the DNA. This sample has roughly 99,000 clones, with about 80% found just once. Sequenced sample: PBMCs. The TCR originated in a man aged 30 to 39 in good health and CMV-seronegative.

CDR3 protein: CASSLGDRGLVSNQPQHF. CDR3 sequence (DNA): TGTGCCAGCAGCTTAGGGGACAGGGGGCTCGTTAGCAATCAGCCCCAGCATTTT. This chain joins TRBV7-8 and TRBJ1-5, with 12 positions matching TRBD1. Germline loops: CDR1 SGHVS, CDR2 FQNEAQ. The V gene end was trimmed by 1 base and the J gene end by 0 bases; junction bases not matched to a gene: 4. This CDR3 spans 18 amino acids.